Following are 30 T cell receptor beta chains from one sample sequenced in a study of blood T cell repertoires in COVID-19. Clones were read by immunoSEQ multiplex PCR, and TCRdb kept only the in-frame ones, dropping some. The sample has 150,000 to 200,000 clones, almost 80% seen once. The specimen was peripheral blood. These receptors came from a man aged 55 to 70 with active or convalescent COVID-19.

This chain links TRBV24-1 with TRBJ2-2; perhaps TRBD1 as D (5 bases). Between the trimmed V and J ends, which lost 8 bases and 5 bases, there was a span of 11 bases. The CDR3 is made up of 13 amino acids. Per the germline V gene, CDR1 is KGHDR and CDR2 is SFDVKD. Here the CDR3 DNA reads TGTGCCACCAAGCAAGGGGCAACCGGGGAGCTGTTTTTT. Residues: CATKQGATGELFF.

This chain links TRBV11-1 with TRBJ2-1; TRBD2 agrees at 8 bases. The ends lost 5 bases at V and 9 bases at J; junction bases unmatched: 12. Germline lookup yields CDR1 SGHAT and CDR2 FQDESV (reference sequence). This CDR3 comprises 15 residues. The CDR3 region is CASSLRAGDVSEQFF. The CDR3 coding sequence is TGTGCCAGCAGCCTTCGAGCGGGAGACGTTAGTGAGCAGTTCTTC.

The rearrangement links TRBV9 to TRBJ2-1; 8 bases are a match to TRBD1. This CDR3 region has 15 residues. CDR1 and CDR2 (germline): SGDLS, YYNGEE. V gave up 0 bases and J gave up 3 bases; unmatched junction bases: 2. The CDR3: CASSVGGQDYNEQFF. The CDR3 nucleotides are TGTGCCAGCAGCGTAGGGGGACAGGACTACAATGAGCAGTTCTTC.

The gene calls are TRBV5-8 and TRBJ1-4, with 7 nucleotides matching TRBD1. Germline V gene sequence: CDR1 SGHTS, CDR2 YDEGEE. Trimming removed 4 bases from V and 7 bases from J; junction bases left unmatched: 10. The CDR3 spans 15 residues. In DNA, the CDR3 is TGTGCCAGCAGCCCGGGACAGCTTATTGGTGAAAAACTGTTTTTT. Protein product: CASSPGQLIGEKLFF.

J is TRBJ2-7 and V is TRBV7-9, with no clear D. The CDR3 covers 16 residues. V lost 1 base and J 3 bases, leaving 16 bases between the germline ends. The germline CDR1 and CDR2 sequences are SEHNR and FQNEAQ (reference sequence). CDR3 nucleotides: TGTGCCAGCAGCTTAGAAGCGAAATTTGCAGACTACGAGCAGTACTTC. Amino acid sequence: CASSLEAKFADYEQYF.

This chain links TRBV12-3 or TRBV12-4 with TRBJ1-2; unclear D gene. V lost 3 bases to trimming and J lost 8 bases, with 13 bases between them. The CDR3 contains 13 residues. This CDR3 is CASSLEGTRGYTF. DNA for the CDR3: TGTGCCAGCAGTTTGGAGGGAACAAGAGGCTACACCTTC.

V gene TRBV5-6 combines with J gene TRBJ1-1, with D possibly being TRBD1 (6 bases). The CDR3 consists of 13 residues. Trimming left V 2 bases short and J 10 bases short, with 15 bases between. The germline V gene has CDR1 SGHDT and CDR2 YYEEEE. CDR3 sequence: CASSLIMDSRAFF. CDR3 bases: TGTGCCAGCAGCTTAATCATGGACAGTAGAGCTTTCTTT.

This chain links TRBV6-2 or TRBV6-3 with TRBJ2-1, with D hard to call. The CDR3 has 16 amino acids. In germline, CDR1 is MNHEY, CDR2 SVGEGT. Trimming shortened V by 2 bases and J by 3 bases, and 14 bases separated the two germline ends. For the CDR3, the DNA is TGTGCCAGCAGTTACGCCCCCAGGTGGAACTACAATGAGCAGTTCTTC. Translating gives CASSYAPRWNYNEQFF.

The CDR3 here is CSVGGWEGYTF. The CDR3 bases are TGCAGCGTCGGGGGTTGGGAAGGCTACACCTTC. This chain joins TRBV29-1 and TRBJ1-2; possible D gene TRBD1, 5 bases. V was cut by 6 bases and J by 8 bases, with 13 bases left in between. This CDR3 region has 11 residues. CDR1 and CDR2 from the germline V gene are SQVTM and ANQGSEA.

The chain couples TRBV7-9 to TRBJ2-5, with D tentatively TRBD1 (8 bases). Trimming stripped 5 bases from V and 4 bases from J, with 14 bases between. CDR1 is SEHNR and CDR2 is FQNEAQ in the germline V gene (reference sequence). The CDR3 is 14 residues long. CDR3 nucleotides: TGTGCCAGCAGCCTCACAGGGGGGGCAGAGACCCAGTACTTC. This translates into CASSLTGGAETQYF.

The V and J genes are TRBV11-1 and TRBJ2-1, with D perhaps TRBD1 (6 bases). This CDR3 has 16 residues. The V gene lost 2 bases and the J gene lost 4 bases, with 15 bases spanning the gap. CDR1 is SGHAT and CDR2 is FQDESV in the germline V gene (reference sequence). The CDR3 DNA reads TGTGCCAGCAGCTTATTCACGGGACACTTGTACAATGAGCAGTTCTTC. It translates to CASSLFTGHLYNEQFF.

This clone came up once. This chain joins TRBV28 and TRBJ1-1, with 8 bases that match TRBD1. Germline-derived CDR1 and CDR2 are MDHEN and SYDVKM. The ends lost 6 bases at V and 1 base at J; junction bases unmatched: 4. This CDR3 is built from 14 residues. The DNA of the CDR3 is TGTGCCAGCAGCCCCGGGACAGGGAACACTGAAGCTTTCTTT. Amino acid sequence: CASSPGTGNTEAFF.

The rearrangement joins TRBV5-6 to TRBJ1-3, with 7 bases fitting TRBD1. Looked up from germline, CDR1 is SGHDT and CDR2 is YYEEEE. V lost 4 bases to trimming and J lost 3 bases; unmatched junction nucleotides: 7. This CDR3 contains 15 residues. The CDR3 DNA reads as TGTGCCAGCAGCCACTTGAGGGGGCTTGGAAACACCATATATTTT. Protein: CASSHLRGLGNTIYF.

This chain connects TRBV5-1 to TRBJ2-5; 7 bases agree with TRBD1. J lost 2 bases, V lost 6 bases, and 7 bases had no gene match. This CDR3 region has 14 residues. Looked up from germline, CDR1 is SGHRS and CDR2 is YFSETQ. The CDR3 DNA is TGCGCCAGCACCACCCCCAGGGGGCAAGAGACCCAGTACTTC. Its translation is CASTTPRGQETQYF.

The chain links TRBV7-6 to TRBJ1-1; the D is unclear. V shed 1 base and J shed 7 bases, with 16 bases lying between them. The CDR3 covers 15 residues. Per germline, CDR1 SGHVS and CDR2 FNYEAQ. The CDR3 nucleotides read TGTGCCAGCAGCTTAGAACCAGGCCGACCCCTTGAAGCTTTCTTT. Encoded protein: CASSLEPGRPLEAFF.

The chain recombines TRBV7-2 with TRBJ2-3; TRBD1 is a possible D gene (6 bases). Trimming pared 4 bases from V and 1 base from J, leaving 12 bases between. The CDR3 is 15 residues long. CDR1 SGHTA and CDR2 FQGNSA come from the germline V gene. For the CDR3, the DNA is TGTGCCAGCAGCTCGCAGGGGCGGGGCACAGATACGCAGTATTTT. Protein product: CASSSQGRGTDTQYF. Looking up the rest from reference TRBV7-2 and TRBJ2-3 gives the full variable domain: GAGVSQSPSNKVTEKGKDVELRCDPISGHTALYWYRQSLGQGLEFLIYFQGNSAPDKSGLPSDRFSAERTGGSVSTLTIQRTQQEDSAVYLCASSSQGRGTDTQYFGPGTRLTVL.

The CDR3 sequence: CAWTPLGVGYEQYF. CDR3 DNA sequence: TGTGCCTGGACCCCACTGGGAGTGGGGTACGAGCAGTACTTC. The chain joins TRBV30 to TRBJ2-7, with D maybe TRBD2 (5 bases). Trimming took 4 bases from V and 4 from J, leaving 17 bases between them. Germline CDR1 is GTSNPN and CDR2 is SVGIG (reference sequence). CDR3 length: 14 amino acids.

This clone was detected a few times. The same CDR3 can be traced to other DNA sequences in this sample. The chain recombines TRBV12-3 or TRBV12-4 with TRBJ2-5; D remains ambiguous. Trimming removed 6 bases at V and 4 bases at J, with 6 bases between. The CDR3 length is 11 residues. For the CDR3, the DNA is TGTGCCAGCAGCACTGGAGAGACCCAGTACTTC. Translation gives CASSTGETQYF.

At least ten counts were recorded for this clone. V is TRBV2 and J is TRBJ2-1; TRBD2 matches at 9 bases. Germline CDR1 reads SNHLY; CDR2 reads FYNNEI. The J segment lost 7 bases and the V segment lost 6 bases, leaving 10 bases of the junction unmatched. This CDR3 is 15 amino acids long. The CDR3 DNA follows: TGTGCCAGCAGGATTCTAGCGGGGTATACGAATGAGCAGTTCTTC. Translating gives CASRILAGYTNEQFF.

The chain combines TRBV28 with TRBJ1-2; tentatively, D is TRBD1 (6 bases). Trimming left V 6 bases short and J 4 bases short, with 9 bases between. The CDR3 length is 12 residues. Looked up from germline, CDR1 is MDHEN and CDR2 is SYDVKM. CDR3 region: CASSSDSYGYTF. In nucleotides, the CDR3 is TGTGCCAGCAGCTCGGACAGCTATGGCTACACCTTC.

The gene calls are TRBV7-8 and TRBJ1-1; perhaps TRBD1 as D (5 bases). The germline gives CDR1 SGHVS, CDR2 FQNEAQ. This CDR3 region has 16 residues. The V end was cut by 5 bases, the J end by 2 bases, with 18 bases between. This chain's CDR3 is CASSPRVRGGNTEAFF. In DNA, the CDR3 is TGTGCCAGCAGCCCCCGAGTCCGGGGGGGAAACACTGAAGCTTTCTTT.

The V call is TRBV28, the J call TRBJ2-1, with TRBD2 matching over 12 bases. V shed 4 bases and J 15 bases; nucleotides not matched to a gene: 16. Germline V gene lookup returns CDR1 MDHEN and CDR2 SYDVKM. This CDR3 comprises 16 residues. Here the CDR3 reads CASSSQRLAGELSPFF. The CDR3 DNA is TGTGCCAGCAGTTCCCAACGACTAGCGGGAGAGTTGTCACCGTTCTTC.

The V call is TRBV7-3, the J call TRBJ2-3, with 16 bases that match TRBD2. The CDR3 extends over 21 amino acids. The J segment lost 2 bases and the V segment lost 5 bases, leaving 16 bases of the junction unmatched. CDR1 and CDR2 from the germline V gene are SGHTA and FQGTGA. In DNA form, the CDR3 reads TGTGCCAGCAGCCCAAAAGGGGGACTAGCGGGAGGGAAAATTTTCACAGATACGCAGTATTTT. It encodes CASSPKGGLAGGKIFTDTQYF.

The chain uses TRBV27 and TRBJ1-6; D is uncertain. The CDR3 spans 14 residues. Germline loops: CDR1 MNHEY, CDR2 SMNVEV (reference sequence). Trimming pared 3 bases from V and 6 bases from J, leaving 9 bases between. This CDR3 is CASSFRQANSPLHF. The CDR3 nucleotides read TGTGCCAGCAGTTTCAGGCAAGCTAATTCACCCCTCCACTTT.

The chain links TRBV6-2 or TRBV6-3 to TRBJ1-5, with unresolved D. Germline CDR1 reads MNHEY; CDR2 reads SVGEGT. The ends were cut back, 2 bases at V and 0 bases at J, with 14 bases in the middle. The length of the CDR3 is 17 residues. For the CDR3, the DNA is TGTGCCAGCAGTTACGAGGCAGGAGGGTATAGCAATCAGCCCCAGCATTTT. Translating gives CASSYEAGGYSNQPQHF.

The rearrangement links TRBV5-1 to TRBJ1-1; D gene uncertain. The CDR3 covers 13 residues. V was shortened by 0 bases and J by 4 bases, with 7 bases between the two germline ends. Germline CDR1 and CDR2: SGHRS and YFSETQ. Here the CDR3 reads CASSLATGTEAFF. DNA of the CDR3: TGCGCCAGCAGCTTGGCAACGGGCACTGAAGCTTTCTTT.

The gene calls are TRBV7-3 and TRBJ2-2, with D unresolved. This CDR3 is 17 amino acids long. From germline, CDR1 is SGHTA and CDR2 FQGTGA. V lost 1 base and J lost 0, with 12 bases in between. DNA for the CDR3: TGTGCCAGCAGCTTAAAGGCGGCGGTCTCGAACACCGGGGAGCTGTTTTTT. Protein product: CASSLKAAVSNTGELFF.

V and J are TRBV28 and TRBJ1-1, with a tentative D call TRBD1 (6 bases). This CDR3 contains 15 residues. V lost 1 base and J lost 3, with 12 bases in between. Looked up from germline, CDR1 is MDHEN and CDR2 is SYDVKM. As DNA, the CDR3 is TGTGCCAGCAGTTTATTTCGTGGGGGCCACACTGAAGCTTTCTTT. It translates to CASSLFRGGHTEAFF.

The chain recombines TRBV5-4 with TRBJ2-7, with 8 bases aligning to TRBD1. CDR1 SGHNT and CDR2 YYREEE come from the germline V gene (reference sequence). This CDR3 spans 15 amino acids. The V gene end was trimmed by 2 bases and the J gene end by 2 bases; junction bases not matched to a gene: 6. The chain's CDR3 is CASSFGQGEAYEQYF. The DNA for the CDR3 is TGTGCCAGCAGCTTCGGACAGGGAGAAGCCTACGAGCAGTACTTC.

The chain has TRBV20-1 and TRBJ2-1; a weak D match, TRBD1 (7 bases). The CDR3 loop spans 14 amino acids. Germline assignment: CDR1 DFQATT and CDR2 SNEGSKA (reference sequence). V lost 3 bases to trimming and J lost 4 bases, with 13 bases between them. The CDR3 protein is CSASSRGRYNEQFF. The CDR3 DNA reads as TGCAGTGCTAGTTCCAGGGGGAGGTACAATGAGCAGTTCTTC.